A single sample gave rise to the 9 T cell receptor beta chains below, sequenced in a study of siplizumab effects on memory and regulatory T cells. Produced via immunoSEQ multiplex PCR; TCRdb's table is partial and in-frame only. This sample has more than 85,000 clones, with 92% found just once. Input material: Tregs sorted from blood. Source of these receptors: a human donor in good health.

The chain uses TRBV29-1 and TRBJ2-3, with 11 bases fitting TRBD1. The CDR3 runs 17 residues. After removal of 6 bases from V and 6 bases from J, the junction contained 17 bases not matched to a gene. Germline V gives CDR1 SQVTM, CDR2 ANQGSEA. CDR3 loop: CSVNRGQGAPDKDTQYF. DNA of the CDR3: TGCAGCGTCAATAGAGGACAGGGGGCGCCGGACAAGGATACGCAGTATTTT.

The chain employs TRBV5-4 and TRBJ2-7; possible D gene TRBD2, 7 bases. CDR3 size: 16 residues. Trimming removed 1 base from V and 0 bases from J, with 14 bases in between. Germline lookup yields CDR1 SGHNT and CDR2 YYREEE (reference sequence). CDR3 sequence (DNA): TGTGCCAGCAGCTTGAATGGGGGGGCGCGCTCCTACGAGCAGTACTTC. It yields the protein CASSLNGGARSYEQYF. The full variable domain, rest sourced from reference TRBV5-4 and TRBJ2-7, is ETGVTQSPTHLIKTRGQQVTLRCSSQSGHNTVSWYQQALGQGPQFIFQYYREEENGRGNFPPRFSGLQFPNYSSELNVNALELDDSALYLCASSLNGGARSYEQYFGPGTRLTVT.

V usage is TRBV15 and J usage is TRBJ2-7, with D possibly TRBD2 on 5 matching bases. The V gene's germline CDR1 is LNHNV and CDR2 YYDKDF (reference sequence). The CDR3 spans 14 residues. The ends were cut back, 3 bases at V and 2 bases at J, with 11 bases in the middle. CDR3 in amino acids: CATSRGEQPYEQYF. CDR3 in DNA: TGTGCCACCAGCAGGGGAGAGCAACCCTACGAGCAGTACTTC. Based on the CDR3 plus reference TRBV15 and TRBJ2-7, the full variable domain is DAMVIQNPRYQVTQFGKPVTLSCSQTLNHNVMYWYQQKSSQAPKLLFHYYDKDFNNEADTPDNFQSRRPNTSFCFLDIRSPGLGDTAMYLCATSRGEQPYEQYFGPGTRLTVT.

The rearrangement joins TRBV7-3 to TRBJ1-6; no firm D call. Trimming cost V 0 bases and J 10 bases, with 7 bases left between them. Germline V gene sequence: CDR1 SGHTA, CDR2 FQGTGA. There are 13 residues in the CDR3. The CDR3 nucleotides read TGTGCCAGCAGCTTAACGTTTGAATCACCCCTCCACTTT. It translates to CASSLTFESPLHF.

The chain recombines TRBV15 with TRBJ2-1, with a tentative D call TRBD2 (6 bases). V was shortened by 3 bases and J by 0 bases, with 12 bases between the two germline ends. From germline, CDR1 is LNHNV and CDR2 YYDKDF (reference sequence). This CDR3 contains 16 residues. The CDR3 nucleotides read TGTGCCACCAGCAGGACGTTCGGGAGCTCCTACAATGAGCAGTTCTTC. Amino acids: CATSRTFGSSYNEQFF.

The chain has TRBV27 and TRBJ2-2; no clear D. This CDR3 comprises 15 residues. Germline V CDR1 and CDR2: MNHEY, SMNVEV (reference sequence). V lost 3 bases and J lost 0, with 8 bases in between. CDR3 amino acids: CASSFGRSNTGELFF. The DNA of the CDR3 is TGTGCCAGCAGTTTTGGCAGATCGAACACCGGGGAGCTGTTTTTT.

V is TRBV5-1 and J is TRBJ1-2; D is ambiguous. Germline V gene data show CDR1 as SGHRS and CDR2 as YFSETQ. CDR3 length: 12 amino acids. V lost 0 bases and J 7 bases, leaving 7 bases between the germline ends. The CDR3 here is CASSLDGIGYTF. The CDR3 coding sequence is TGCGCCAGCAGCTTGGATGGGATTGGCTACACCTTC.

This chain joins TRBV23-1 and TRBJ2-2; possibly TRBD2 for D (5 bases). TRBV23-1 is an ORF; its function is uncertain. The CDR3 has 16 residues. Trimming took off 6 bases at V and 2 bases at J, with 16 bases between the two ends. Here the CDR3 DNA reads TGCGCCAGCAGAAAACCCACGGGGTCAAACACCGGGGAGCTGTTTTTT. It is translated as CASRKPTGSNTGELFF.

The chain couples TRBV5-4 to TRBJ2-3; 7 bases agree with TRBD2. Trimming cost V 3 bases and J 4 bases; bases outside gene matches: 5. CDR3 length equals 14 residues. Germline CDR1 reads SGHNT; CDR2 reads YYREEE (reference sequence). The CDR3 DNA is TGTGCCAGCAGCTACAGCGGGGTCGCAGATACGCAGTATTTT. This gives the protein CASSYSGVADTQYF.